This TCR beta chain was found in a study of T-cell reconstitution after alpha-beta-depleted transplantation in children. Overall study findings and caveats: The origin of alpha-beta T cells about two months after transplant was reportedly several hundred expanded graft clones.

For TCRbeta, the library was prepared with unique molecular identifiers. One entry per CDR3 protein results from TCRdb running MiXCR on the PCR reads. The table lists about 870,000 distinct CDR3 sequences, 15% to 20% of them singletons. This clonotype has just one count. As yet, its antigen is unknown. Germline-derived CDR1 and CDR2 are MGHRA and YSYEKL. The CDR3 loop spans 17 amino acids. V was clipped by 0 bases and J by 2 bases, with 17 bases between them. This sequence joins TRBV4-1 and TRBJ2-7, with D tentatively TRBD2 (7 bases). The clonotype was recovered from a male patient under 18 who had a stem cell transplant for acute lymphoblastic leukemia, so the T cells may come from the graft donor. Sequenced here: PBMCs, mostly from graft donor cells, sampled 360 days after TCRalphabeta/CD19-depleted stem cell transplant. This chain's CDR3 is CASSQDPPGGAAYEQYF. The CDR3 nucleotides read TGCGCCAGCAGCCAAGATCCCCCGGGGGGCGCAGCCTACGAGCAGTACTTC.